The 17 T cell receptor beta chains listed next were all sequenced from one sample in a study of technical replicates of blood from a handful of donors. TCRdb's table, derived via immunoSEQ multiplex PCR, lists solely in-frame clones and lacks some. The data hold roughly 40,000 clones, with around 96% observed a single time. The specimen was T cells isolated from PBMCs. The origin of the receptors is a human donor in good health.

The rearrangement links TRBV7-2 to TRBJ2-5; 9 nucleotides align to TRBD1. J gave up 3 bases and V 5 bases, and 4 bases lay outside the gene matches. Germline assignment: CDR1 SGHTA and CDR2 FQGNSA. This CDR3 has 14 residues. Here the CDR3 reads CASSTRTGEETQYF. The DNA for the CDR3 is TGTGCCAGCAGCACCCGGACAGGGGAAGAGACCCAGTACTTC.

The gene calls are TRBV4-1 and TRBJ2-1; D gene unclear. There are 11 residues in the CDR3. V gave up 0 bases and J gave up 9 bases, with 3 bases separating them. Germline V gene sequence: CDR1 MGHRA, CDR2 YSYEKL. In DNA form, the CDR3 reads TGCGCCAGCAGCCAAGACCTTGAGCAGTTCTTC. This sequence encodes CASSQDLEQFF.

The chain joins TRBV30 to TRBJ1-2; TRBD1 aligns across 7 bases. The V gene end was trimmed by 2 bases and the J gene end by 6 bases; junction bases not matched to a gene: 12. Germline CDR1 reads GTSNPN; CDR2 reads SVGIG (reference sequence). This CDR3 has 15 residues. CDR3 coding DNA: TGTGCCTGGAGTCTATATGACAGGGTAATAGATGGCTACACCTTC. Translating gives CAWSLYDRVIDGYTF.

The chain combines TRBV4-3 with TRBJ1-2; the match to TRBD1 covers 8 bases. The J segment lost 5 bases and the V segment lost 8 bases, leaving 10 bases of the junction unmatched. Germline lookup yields CDR1 LGHNA and CDR2 YSLEER. The CDR3 is 14 residues long. CDR3: CASGPTDREYGYTF. The CDR3, as DNA: TGCGCCAGCGGACCGACGGACAGGGAGTATGGCTACACCTTC.

This chain uses TRBV15 with TRBJ2-7; TRBD1 agrees at 7 bases. J was trimmed by 4 bases and V by 4 bases; bases with no gene match: 7. This CDR3 comprises 14 residues. Germline loops: CDR1 LNHNV, CDR2 YYDKDF (reference sequence). CDR3 nucleotides: TGTGCCACCAGCAAGTCCGGGACAGCTTACGAGCAGTACTTC. As protein: CATSKSGTAYEQYF.

This chain uses TRBV27 with TRBJ1-1; D is ambiguous. Germline CDR1 reads MNHEY; CDR2 reads SMNVEV (reference sequence). There are 15 residues in the CDR3. Trimming cost V 0 bases and J 1 base, with 9 bases left between them. CDR3 DNA sequence: TGTGCCAGCAGTTTATCGGGCCATTCGAACACTGAAGCTTTCTTT. Translated: CASSLSGHSNTEAFF.

The chain joins TRBV30 to TRBJ2-1, with D perhaps matching TRBD2 (7 bases). V was cut by 0 bases and J by 4 bases, with 10 bases left in between. This CDR3 has 14 amino acids. The germline V gene has CDR1 GTSNPN and CDR2 SVGIG (reference sequence). The CDR3 sequence is CAWSVGGGYNEQFF. CDR3 sequence (DNA): TGTGCCTGGAGTGTGGGAGGGGGTTACAATGAGCAGTTCTTC.

The genes are TRBV6-5 and TRBJ1-3; D gene unclear. The V gene lost 2 bases and the J gene lost 12 bases, with 14 bases spanning the gap. CDR1 MNHEY and CDR2 SVGAGI come from the germline V gene. The CDR3 loop spans 13 amino acids. The CDR3 here is CASSYGEGLVIYF. CDR3 nucleotide sequence: TGTGCCAGCAGTTACGGGGAGGGCTTGGTCATATATTTT.

This chain links TRBV18 with TRBJ2-1; D ambiguous. V was shortened by 1 base and J by 1 base, with 11 bases between the two germline ends. CDR1 and CDR2 from the germline V gene are KGHSH and LQKENI. The CDR3 loop spans 16 amino acids. The CDR3 bases are TGTGCCAGCTCACCACAAGTGCTACCTTCCTACAATGAGCAGTTCTTC. Translated, it gives CASSPQVLPSYNEQFF.

The genes are TRBV5-1 and TRBJ2-1; TRBD2 matches at 11 bases. The length of the CDR3 is 18 residues. CDR1 is SGHRS and CDR2 is YFSETQ in the germline V gene. J was trimmed by 5 bases and V by 5 bases; bases with no gene match: 15. The CDR3 here is CASRPSPGLAGGDNEQFF. CDR3 nucleotides: TGCGCCAGCAGACCCTCCCCCGGGCTAGCGGGAGGTGACAATGAGCAGTTCTTC.

The rearrangement uses TRBV6-5 and TRBJ2-2; possibly TRBD1 for D (5 bases). Per germline, CDR1 MNHEY and CDR2 SVGAGI. Between the trimmed V and J ends, which lost 2 bases and 8 bases, there was a span of 12 bases. The CDR3 runs to 14 residues. The CDR3 nucleotides are TGTGCCAGCAGTTACGGGGCGGATGTGGGGGAGCTGTTTTTT. It codes for CASSYGADVGELFF.

V gene TRBV27 combines with J gene TRBJ2-2; 9 nucleotides align to TRBD1. Losses at the gene ends were 3 bases for V and 4 bases for J; bases not matched to a gene: 0. Germline V CDR1 and CDR2: MNHEY, SMNVEV (reference sequence). This CDR3 contains 14 residues. The CDR3 bases are TGTGCCAGCAGTTTGACAGGGGGCACCGGGGAGCTGTTTTTT. Translated: CASSLTGGTGELFF.

Only one count was recorded for this clone. The rearrangement joins TRBV19 to TRBJ1-5, with 9 bases lining up with TRBD1. The trim removed 5 bases at V and 7 bases at J, leaving 6 bases unmatched. Germline CDR1 and CDR2: LNHDA and SQIVND (reference sequence). The CDR3 runs to 14 residues. CDR3 sequence (DNA): TGTGCCAGTAGTGCCACAGGGGGCCAGCAGCCCCAGCATTTT. The encoded protein is CASSATGGQQPQHF.

This chain links TRBV13 with TRBJ1-1; D remains ambiguous. Trimming took 5 bases from V and 5 from J, leaving 12 bases between them. Germline V gene sequence: CDR1 PRHDT, CDR2 FYEKMQ (reference sequence). The length of the CDR3 is 13 residues. The CDR3, as DNA: TGTGCCAGCAGCCCGGGAGGGATTACTGAAGCTTTCTTT. Its protein is CASSPGGITEAFF.

This clone has a single count. The V and J genes are TRBV6-5 and TRBJ1-1; weak D call: TRBD1 (5 bases). The CDR3 has 13 amino acids. Germline loops: CDR1 MNHEY, CDR2 SVGAGI. V lost 5 bases to trimming and J lost 1 base, with 8 bases between them. The CDR3 sequence is CASSIQENTEAFF. The CDR3 nucleotides are TGTGCCAGCAGTATACAGGAGAACACTGAAGCTTTCTTT.

V usage is TRBV29-1 and J usage is TRBJ2-3; 9 nucleotides agree with TRBD1. Germline CDR1 and CDR2: SQVTM and ANQGSEA. The CDR3 has 18 residues. Trimming cost V 6 bases and J 4 bases; bases outside gene matches: 20. CDR3: CSVLGFPGQGRTPDTQYF. In nucleotides, the CDR3 is TGCAGCGTGCTTGGTTTCCCGGGACAGGGTAGGACCCCAGATACGCAGTATTTT.

The CDR3 sequence is CASSFRQASGANVLTF. CDR3 nucleotides: TGTGCCAGCAGCTTCCGACAGGCCTCTGGGGCCAACGTCCTGACTTTC. The chain uses TRBV11-3 and TRBJ2-6; D is possibly TRBD1 (6 bases). The CDR3 totals 16 residues. Germline loops: CDR1 SGHNT, CDR2 YENEEA. The V end was cut by 3 bases, the J end by 0 bases, with 9 bases between.